These 8 T cell receptor beta chains share one sample of origin, sequenced in a study of neoadjuvant anti-PD-1 for oral cavity cancer. TCRdb's copy holds only in-frame clones and misses some; the assay was immunoSEQ multiplex PCR. This table holds approximately 35,000 clones, about 86% found once. This sample comprised PBMCs, obtained before nivolumab (anti-PD-1) treatment. The receptors here all came from a person between 35 and 79 years old with oral cavity squamous cell carcinoma.

This clone was observed once. This chain connects TRBV27 to TRBJ2-3; D gene ambiguous. This CDR3 region has 15 residues. V shed 0 bases and J shed 1 base, with 8 bases lying between them. The germline CDR1 and CDR2 sequences are MNHEY and SMNVEV (reference sequence). CDR3 sequence reads: CASSLSGIRTDTQYF. As DNA, the CDR3 is TGTGCCAGCAGTTTATCTGGAATCCGCACAGATACGCAGTATTTT.

The chain employs TRBV7-9 and TRBJ2-2, with D hard to call. The CDR3 has 15 residues. The germline V and J ends were trimmed by 2 bases and 0 bases, with 7 bases remaining between them. Germline loops: CDR1 SEHNR, CDR2 FQNEAQ (reference sequence). The CDR3 DNA follows: TGTGCCAGCAGCTTACATTCATCGAACACCGGGGAGCTGTTTTTT. It yields the protein CASSLHSSNTGELFF.

Here the CDR3 reads CASSGDGSNYGYTF. The CDR3 DNA reads TGTGCCAGCAGTGGGGACGGTTCTAACTATGGCTACACCTTC. The rearrangement links TRBV25-1 to TRBJ1-2, with D maybe TRBD1 (5 bases). Germline CDR1 and CDR2: MGHDK and SYGVNS. The CDR3 contains 14 residues. V dropped 4 bases and J dropped 0 bases, with 9 bases sitting between them.

This clone has a handful of counts. The chain has TRBV30 and TRBJ1-1, with 9 nucleotides matching TRBD1. Germline assignment: CDR1 GTSNPN and CDR2 SVGIG (reference sequence). This CDR3 contains 15 residues. With 2 bases clipped from V and 7 bases from J, the junction kept 11 bases outside the gene matches. CDR3 DNA sequence: TGTGCCTGGAGTTCACAACCGGACAGGGGAGTTGAAGCTTTCTTT. Translated, it gives CAWSSQPDRGVEAFF.

The V gene is TRBV15, the J gene TRBJ1-5; no clear D gene. V lost 2 bases and J 5 bases, leaving 4 bases between the germline ends. CDR3 length: 12 residues. Germline V lookup: CDR1 LNHNV, CDR2 YYDKDF (reference sequence). This CDR3 is CATSRQDQPQHF. CDR3 coding DNA: TGTGCCACCAGCAGACAGGATCAGCCCCAGCATTTT.

The gene calls are TRBV7-9 and TRBJ2-5, with D possibly matching TRBD1 (6 bases). V was shortened by 5 bases and J by 4 bases, with 17 bases between the two germline ends. CDR1 is SEHNR, CDR2 FQNEAQ, per germline (reference sequence). The CDR3 contains 15 residues. The CDR3 bases are TGTGCCAGCAGCATTAGACAGGCGGCTCTAGAGACCCAGTACTTC. Protein sequence: CASSIRQAALETQYF.

The chain's CDR3 is CASSWGVIKNTEAFF. CDR3 bases: TGTGCCAGCAGCTGGGGGGTTATTAAGAACACTGAAGCTTTCTTT. V and J are TRBV5-5 and TRBJ1-1; D might be TRBD1 (5 bases). V lost 3 bases and J lost 1, with 13 bases in between. Per the germline V gene, CDR1 is SGHKS and CDR2 is YYEKEE (reference sequence). This CDR3 contains 15 residues. Looking up the rest from reference TRBV5-5 and TRBJ1-1 gives the full variable domain: DAGVTQSPTHLIKTRGQQVTLRCSPISGHKSVSWYQQVLGQGPQFIFQYYEKEERGRGNFPDRFSARQFPNYSSELNVNALLLGDSALYLCASSWGVIKNTEAFFGQGTRLTVV.

The rearrangement links TRBV6-4 to TRBJ2-7, with no clear D. The V gene lost 0 bases and the J gene lost 3 bases, with 0 bases spanning the gap. This CDR3 is built from 11 residues. Germline CDR1 and CDR2: MRHNA and SNTAGT. CDR3: CASSDSYEQYF. The CDR3 DNA reads as TGTGCCAGCAGTGACTCCTACGAGCAGTACTTC.